The 8 T cell receptor beta chains given below trace back to one sample, sequenced in a study of T cells in Graves' hyperthyroidism and ophthalmopathy. TCR beta CDR3 region amplification was performed from RNA transcripts. The HTBI primer set served for first-round RT-PCR of the TCR CDR3. TCRdb reprocessed the multiplex PCR reads via MiXCR and lists one record per CDR3 protein. Found here are roughly 500,000 distinct CDR3 sequences, approximately 49% of them singletons; the top ten hold 35% to 50%. Sample: peripheral blood or thyroid tissue (not recorded which). The receptor source for this set is an adult woman with Graves' disease, either hyperthyroidism or ophthalmopathy (not recorded which).

The rearrangement links TRBV29-1 to TRBJ1-1; 7 bases fit TRBD1. V was pared by 4 bases and J by 1 base, with 12 bases of the junction left unmatched. Germline CDR1 reads SQVTM; CDR2 reads ANQGSEA. The length of the CDR3 is 16 residues. The CDR3 protein is CSVGGAGGRSNTEAFF. The CDR3 nucleotides read TGCAGCGTTGGAGGGGCAGGGGGAAGGTCGAACACTGAAGCTTTCTTT. Complete variable domain (other parts from reference TRBV29-1 and TRBJ1-1): SAVISQKPSRDICQRGTSLTIQCQVDSQVTMMFWYRQQPGQSLTLIATANQGSEATYESGFVIDKFPISRPNLTFSTLTVSNMSPEDSSIYLCSVGGAGGRSNTEAFFGQGTRLTVV.

This chain links TRBV29-1 with TRBJ2-7; 7 bases align to TRBD2. Germline V gene data show CDR1 as SQVTM and CDR2 as ANQGSEA. The CDR3 consists of 13 residues. V shed 7 bases and J 0 bases; nucleotides not matched to a gene: 6. The CDR3 region is CSAQGGSSYEQYF. The CDR3 bases are TGCAGCGCACAAGGCGGGAGCTCCTACGAGCAGTACTTC.

As regards this clonotype: A much larger clone differs from this one at a single base, so this may be a read error. This chain uses TRBV20-1 with TRBJ2-7, with D tentatively TRBD2 (7 bases). Between the trimmed V and J ends, which lost 3 bases and 0 bases, there was a span of 21 bases. Germline V gene data show CDR1 as DFQATT and CDR2 as SNEGSKA (reference sequence). The CDR3 is made up of 17 amino acids. The CDR3 loop is CSASSRGGLASSYEQYF. DNA of the CDR3: TGCAGTGCTAGTTCGAGGGGGGGGCTGGCCAGCTCCTACGAGCAGTACTTC.

This clonotype has at least ten counts. This rearrangement joins TRBV10-3 to TRBJ2-5; D not certain. Trimming stripped 3 bases from V and 2 bases from J, with 4 bases between. Germline CDR1 and CDR2: ENHRY and SYGVKD. The length of the CDR3 is 12 residues. CDR3 protein: CAISEPQETQYF. CDR3 bases: TGTGCCATCAGTGAACCTCAAGAGACCCAGTACTTC.

This clonotype was found many times. V and J are TRBV29-1 and TRBJ2-7, with a possible D match to TRBD2 (5 bases). CDR1 SQVTM and CDR2 ANQGSEA come from the germline V gene. Trimming took off 6 bases at V and 3 bases at J, with 15 bases between the two ends. CDR3 length: 13 amino acids. Written as DNA, the CDR3 is TGCAGCGTCCTCCACCCCGGGGACTACGAGCAGTACTTC. Translation gives CSVLHPGDYEQYF.

This chain uses TRBV7-2 with TRBJ2-5; TRBD2 aligns across 13 bases. There are 15 residues in the CDR3. Unmatched junction bases numbered 2, after V lost 3 bases and J lost 4 bases. From germline, CDR1 is SGHTA and CDR2 FQGNSA. The CDR3, as DNA: TGTGCCAGCAGCTTTCGGACTAGCGGGGGAGAGACCCAGTACTTC. Translated, it gives CASSFRTSGGETQYF.

This clonotype occurred many times. The rearrangement links TRBV19 to TRBJ2-6; D gene unclear. The germline V and J ends were trimmed by 7 bases and 2 bases, with 3 bases remaining between them. The germline gives CDR1 LNHDA, CDR2 SQIVND (reference sequence). This CDR3 has 12 residues. The CDR3 nucleotides read TGTGCCAGTACGGCTGGGGCCAACGTCCTGACTTTC. Protein sequence: CASTAGANVLTF.

The V call is TRBV7-2, the J call TRBJ2-3; TRBD2 aligns across 8 bases. The CDR3 is 16 amino acids. Germline-derived CDR1 and CDR2 are SGHTA and FQGNSA. Unmatched junction bases numbered 11, after V lost 5 bases and J lost 4 bases. The CDR3 DNA follows: TGTGCCAGCAGCCCCCTTCTGAGCGGGAGATCAGATACGCAGTATTTT. Protein: CASSPLLSGRSDTQYF.